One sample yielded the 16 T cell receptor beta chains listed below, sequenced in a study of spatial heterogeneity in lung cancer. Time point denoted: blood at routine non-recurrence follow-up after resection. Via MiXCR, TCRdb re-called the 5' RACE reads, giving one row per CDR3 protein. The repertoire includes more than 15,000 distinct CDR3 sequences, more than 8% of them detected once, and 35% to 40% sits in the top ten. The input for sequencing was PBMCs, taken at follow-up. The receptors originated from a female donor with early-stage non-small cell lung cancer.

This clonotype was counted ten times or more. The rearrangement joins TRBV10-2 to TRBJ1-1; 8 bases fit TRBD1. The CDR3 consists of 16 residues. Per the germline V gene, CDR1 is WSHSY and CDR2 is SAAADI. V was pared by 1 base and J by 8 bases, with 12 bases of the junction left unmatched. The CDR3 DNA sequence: TGCGCCAGCAGTGAGTTATTCGGGACAGGCCGACCCGAAGCTTTCTTT. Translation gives CASSELFGTGRPEAFF.

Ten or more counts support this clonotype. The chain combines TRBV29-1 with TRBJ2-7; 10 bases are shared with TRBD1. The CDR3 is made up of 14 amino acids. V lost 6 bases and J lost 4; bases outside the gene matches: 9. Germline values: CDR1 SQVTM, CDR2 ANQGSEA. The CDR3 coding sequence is TGCAGCGTGCAATTGAGACAGGGGGCTTACGAGCAGTACTTC. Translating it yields CSVQLRQGAYEQYF.

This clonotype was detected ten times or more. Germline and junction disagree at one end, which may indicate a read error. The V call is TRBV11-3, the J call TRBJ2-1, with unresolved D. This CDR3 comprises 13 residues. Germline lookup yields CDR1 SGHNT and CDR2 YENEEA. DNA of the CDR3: TGTGCCAGCAGCTTAGGGTCGGCGGACCCCCAGGTCTTC. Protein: CASSLGSADPQVF.

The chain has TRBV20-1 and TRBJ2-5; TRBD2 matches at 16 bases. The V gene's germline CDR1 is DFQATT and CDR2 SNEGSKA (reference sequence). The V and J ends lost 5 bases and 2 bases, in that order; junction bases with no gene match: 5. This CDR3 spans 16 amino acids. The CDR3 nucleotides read TGCAGTGCTCAGGGACTAGCGGGAGGGACTCAAGAGACCCAGTACTTC. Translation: CSAQGLAGGTQETQYF.

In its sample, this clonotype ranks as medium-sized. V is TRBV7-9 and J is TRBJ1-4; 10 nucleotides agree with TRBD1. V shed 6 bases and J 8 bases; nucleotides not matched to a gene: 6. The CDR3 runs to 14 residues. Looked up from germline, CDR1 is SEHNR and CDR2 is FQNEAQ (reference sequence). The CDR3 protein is CASSTDRGREKLFF. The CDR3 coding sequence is TGTGCCAGCAGTACCGACAGGGGGCGGGAAAAACTGTTTTTT.

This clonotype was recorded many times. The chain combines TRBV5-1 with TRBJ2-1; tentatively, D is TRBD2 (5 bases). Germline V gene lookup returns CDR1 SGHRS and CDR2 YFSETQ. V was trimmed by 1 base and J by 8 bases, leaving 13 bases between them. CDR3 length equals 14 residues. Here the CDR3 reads CASSLLPEGDEQFF. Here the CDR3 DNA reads TGCGCCAGCAGCTTGTTGCCCGAGGGCGATGAGCAGTTCTTC.

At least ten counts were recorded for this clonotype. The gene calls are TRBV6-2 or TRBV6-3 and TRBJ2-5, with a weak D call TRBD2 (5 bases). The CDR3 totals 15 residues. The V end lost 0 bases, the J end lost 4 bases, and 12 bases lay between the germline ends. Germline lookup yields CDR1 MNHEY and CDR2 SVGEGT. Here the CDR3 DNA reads TGTGCCAGCAGTTACTCGAACGAGGGCGGAGAGACCCAGTACTTC. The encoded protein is CASSYSNEGGETQYF.

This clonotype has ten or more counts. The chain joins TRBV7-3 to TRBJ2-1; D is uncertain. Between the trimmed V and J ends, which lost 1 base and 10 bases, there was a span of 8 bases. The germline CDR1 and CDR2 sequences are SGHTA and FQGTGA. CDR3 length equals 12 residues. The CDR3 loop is CASSLSPGEQFF. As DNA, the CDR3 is TGTGCCAGCAGCTTAAGCCCCGGGGAGCAGTTCTTC.

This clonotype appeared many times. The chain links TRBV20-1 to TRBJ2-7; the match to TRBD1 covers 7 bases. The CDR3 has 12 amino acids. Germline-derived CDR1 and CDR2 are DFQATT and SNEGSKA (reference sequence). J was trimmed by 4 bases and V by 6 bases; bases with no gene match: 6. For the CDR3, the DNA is TGCAGTGCCACCGACAGGGAATACGAGCAGTACTTC. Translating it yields CSATDREYEQYF.

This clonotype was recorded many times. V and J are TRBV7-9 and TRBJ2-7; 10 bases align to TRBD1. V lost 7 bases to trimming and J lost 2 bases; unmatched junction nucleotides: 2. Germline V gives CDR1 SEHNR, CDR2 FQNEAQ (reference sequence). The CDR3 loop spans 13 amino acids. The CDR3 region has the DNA TGTGCCAGCACCGGGACAGGGGCCTACGAGCAGTACTTC. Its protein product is CASTGTGAYEQYF.

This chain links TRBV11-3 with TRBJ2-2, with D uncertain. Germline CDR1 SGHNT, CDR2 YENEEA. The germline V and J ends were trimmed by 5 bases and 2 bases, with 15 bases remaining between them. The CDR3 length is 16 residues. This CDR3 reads CASSLHDSPNTGELFF. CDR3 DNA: TGTGCCAGCAGCCTCCATGATTCACCCAACACCGGGGAGCTGTTTTTT.

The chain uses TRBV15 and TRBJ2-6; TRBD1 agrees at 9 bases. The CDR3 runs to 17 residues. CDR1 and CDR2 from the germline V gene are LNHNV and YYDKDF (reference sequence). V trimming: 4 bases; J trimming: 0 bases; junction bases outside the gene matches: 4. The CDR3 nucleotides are TGTGCCACCAGCATCGGACAGGGGAGCTCTGGGGCCAACGTCCTGACTTTC. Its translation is CATSIGQGSSGANVLTF.

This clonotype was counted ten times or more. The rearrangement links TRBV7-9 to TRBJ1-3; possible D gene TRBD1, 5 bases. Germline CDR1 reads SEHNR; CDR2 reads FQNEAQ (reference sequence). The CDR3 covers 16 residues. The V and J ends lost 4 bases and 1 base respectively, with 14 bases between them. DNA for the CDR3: TGTGCCAGCAGCTCTGGGGCCACTTTATCTGGAAACACCATATATTTT. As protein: CASSSGATLSGNTIYF.

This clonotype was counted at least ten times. CDR3 in amino acids: CATSDWDRGEQFF. The CDR3 DNA sequence: TGTGCCACCAGTGACTGGGACAGGGGTGAGCAGTTCTTC. This sequence joins TRBV24-1 and TRBJ2-1; 10 bases agree with TRBD1. The CDR3 loop spans 13 amino acids. J lost 9 bases, V lost 4 bases, and 2 bases had no gene match. Germline V gene lookup returns CDR1 KGHDR and CDR2 SFDVKD.

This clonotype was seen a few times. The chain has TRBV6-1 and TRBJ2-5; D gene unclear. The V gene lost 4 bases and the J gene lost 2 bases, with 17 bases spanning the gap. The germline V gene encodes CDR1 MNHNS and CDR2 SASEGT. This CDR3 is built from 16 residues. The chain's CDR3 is CASSALSLYPQETQYF. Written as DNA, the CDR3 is TGTGCCAGCAGTGCCCTCTCACTTTACCCACAAGAGACCCAGTACTTC.

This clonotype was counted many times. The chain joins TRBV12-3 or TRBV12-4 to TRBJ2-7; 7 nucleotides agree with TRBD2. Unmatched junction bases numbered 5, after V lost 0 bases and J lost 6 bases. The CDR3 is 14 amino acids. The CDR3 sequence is CASSLAGGPSEQYF. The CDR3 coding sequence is TGTGCCAGCAGTTTAGCGGGAGGGCCGAGCGAGCAGTACTTC.